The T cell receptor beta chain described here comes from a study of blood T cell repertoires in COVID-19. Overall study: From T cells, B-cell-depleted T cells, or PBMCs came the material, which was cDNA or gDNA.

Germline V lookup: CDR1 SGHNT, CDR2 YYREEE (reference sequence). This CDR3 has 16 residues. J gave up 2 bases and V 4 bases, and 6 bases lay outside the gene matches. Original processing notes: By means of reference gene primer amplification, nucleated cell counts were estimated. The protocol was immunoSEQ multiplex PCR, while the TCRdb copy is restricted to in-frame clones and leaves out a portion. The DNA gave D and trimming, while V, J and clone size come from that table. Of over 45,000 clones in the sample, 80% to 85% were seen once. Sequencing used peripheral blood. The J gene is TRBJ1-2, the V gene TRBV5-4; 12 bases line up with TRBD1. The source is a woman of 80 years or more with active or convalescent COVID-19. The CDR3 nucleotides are TGTGCCAGCAGCCCGGGACAGGGGGCAAACAACTATGGCTACACCTTC. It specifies CASSPGQGANNYGYTF.